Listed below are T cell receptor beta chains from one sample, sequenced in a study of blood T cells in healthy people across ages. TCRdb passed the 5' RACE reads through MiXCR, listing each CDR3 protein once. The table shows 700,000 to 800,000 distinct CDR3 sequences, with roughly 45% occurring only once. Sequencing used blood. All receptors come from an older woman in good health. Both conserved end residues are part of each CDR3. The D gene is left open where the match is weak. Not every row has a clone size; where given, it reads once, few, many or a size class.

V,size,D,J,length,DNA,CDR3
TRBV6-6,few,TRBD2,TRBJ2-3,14,TGTGCCAGCAGTTATGAGGGAGGGCAAGGTACGCAGTATTTT,CASSYEGGQGTQYF
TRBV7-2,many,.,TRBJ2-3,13,TGTGCCAGCAGCGCGACTGGCACAGATACGCAGTATTTT,CASSATGTDTQYF
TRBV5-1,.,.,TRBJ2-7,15,TGCGCCAGCAGCCTCGCTATGAGCTCCTACAATGAGCAGTACTTC,CASSLAMSSYNEQYF
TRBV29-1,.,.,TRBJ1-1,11,TGCAGCGTTACCCCGAACACTGAAGCTTTCTTT,CSVTPNTEAFF
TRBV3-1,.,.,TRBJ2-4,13,TGTGCCAGCAGCCAAGCACTTTCAAGCATTCAGTACTTC,CASSQALSSIQYF
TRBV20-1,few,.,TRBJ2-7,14,TGCAGTGCTAGAGACGGGGGAAGTGAGGGCGAGCAGTACTTC,CSARDGGSEGEQYF
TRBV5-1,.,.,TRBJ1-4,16,TGCGCCAGCAGCTGGGGGGGCAAAGCAACTAATGAAAAACTGTTTTTT,CASSWGGKATNEKLFF
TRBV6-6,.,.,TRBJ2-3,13,TGTGCCAGCAGTTACTATAATACAGATACGCAGTATTTT,CASSYYNTDTQYF
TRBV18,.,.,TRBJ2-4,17,TGTGCCAGCTCACCATTGGAGGGGCTACTAGCCAAAAACATTCAGTACTTC,CASSPLEGLLAKNIQYF
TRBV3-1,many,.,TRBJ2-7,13,TGTGCCAGCAGCCCAGAAGTCCAGGGGGAGCAGTACTTC,CASSPEVQGEQYF